These 6 T cell receptor beta chains originate from one sample sequenced in a study of T cell changes during pregnancy in multiple sclerosis. The assay was immunoSEQ multiplex PCR, and TCRdb's table has in-frame clones only and misses some. The repertoire holds about 17,000 clones, with roughly 90% as singletons. Source: CD8+ T cells from peripheral blood mononuclear cells, taken after pregnancy. These receptors were collected from a female donor in good health, enrolled as a control in a pregnancy study.

The chain couples TRBV6-1 to TRBJ2-1, with 7 bases identical to TRBD2. After removal of 3 bases from V and 5 bases from J, the junction contained 10 bases not matched to a gene. The CDR3 sequence is 16 residues long. Germline loops: CDR1 MNHNS, CDR2 SASEGT. CDR3 region: CASSESLAAFNNEQFF. The CDR3, as DNA: TGTGCCAGCAGTGAGTCGCTAGCGGCTTTCAACAATGAGCAGTTCTTC.

This chain uses TRBV5-1 with TRBJ2-5; D uncertain. Trimming cost V 1 base and J 2 bases, with 9 bases left between them. CDR1 is SGHRS, CDR2 YFSETQ, per germline. The CDR3 totals 14 residues. This CDR3 reads CASSLLTLQETQYF. As DNA, the CDR3 is TGCGCCAGCAGCTTGTTGACATTACAAGAGACCCAGTACTTC.

V usage is TRBV28 and J usage is TRBJ2-2; TRBD2 matches 14 bases. Germline CDR1 and CDR2: MDHEN and SYDVKM. V was pared by 4 bases and J by 6 bases, with 13 bases of the junction left unmatched. The CDR3 is 19 amino acids. This CDR3 is CASSSMRLAGGPVAGELFF. The CDR3 DNA sequence: TGTGCCAGCAGTTCCATGAGACTAGCGGGAGGGCCGGTTGCCGGGGAGCTGTTTTTT.

The CDR3: CASSEWAGDLYEQYF. In DNA form, the CDR3 reads TGTGCCAGCAGTGAATGGGCAGGGGATCTGTACGAGCAGTACTTC. The chain has TRBV6-1 and TRBJ2-7, with D perhaps matching TRBD1 (6 bases). The V and J ends lost 2 bases and 4 bases respectively, with 15 bases between them. CDR1 and CDR2 from the germline V gene are MNHNS and SASEGT. CDR3 size: 15 residues.

The rearrangement joins TRBV6-6 to TRBJ2-5, with TRBD2 as a possible D gene (7 bases). V was clipped by 4 bases and J by 1 base, with 16 bases between them. The CDR3 contains 16 residues. Germline V gene data show CDR1 as MNHNY and CDR2 as SVGAGI (reference sequence). The CDR3 protein is CASSSLGGALQETQYF. The CDR3 DNA reads TGTGCCAGCAGTTCCCTAGGGGGGGCCCTCCAAGAGACCCAGTACTTC.

Here the CDR3 reads CASSLLLVFNEQYF. CDR3 in DNA: TGTGCCAGCAGCTTGTTACTAGTCTTCAACGAGCAGTACTTC. The rearrangement uses TRBV5-8 and TRBJ2-7, with D maybe TRBD2 (5 bases). V lost 1 base, J lost 5 bases, and 13 bases lay in between. Germline CDR1 and CDR2: SGHTS and YDEGEE. The CDR3 has 14 residues. Combining the CDR3 with reference TRBV5-8 and TRBJ2-7 gives the whole variable domain EAGVTQSPTHLIKTRGQQATLRCSPISGHTSVYWYQQALGLGLQFLLWYDEGEERNRGNFPPRFSGRQFPNYSSELNVNALELEDSALYLCASSLLLVFNEQYFGPGTRLTVT.